The 23 T cell receptor beta chains presented below share a single source sample, sequenced in a study of T cell repertoires in cytomegalovirus infection. TCRdb reprocessed the reads via MiXCR and lists one record per CDR3 protein. Of 150,000 or so distinct CDR3 sequences listed, 20% to 25% were seen once; the top ten hold 10% to 11%. The sample was PBMCs. The receptor source for this set is a human donor in good health (CMV status not recorded). Some clones in this sample may be carry-over from other donors' samples.

The rearrangement links TRBV14 to TRBJ1-1; D call uncertain. Germline CDR1 SGHDN, CDR2 FVKESK. Trimming removed 0 bases at V and 4 bases at J, with 12 bases between. The CDR3 is 15 amino acids. The CDR3 bases are TGTGCCAGCAGCCAAGACATCAGGACGACCACTGAAGCTTTCTTT. This encodes CASSQDIRTTTEAFF.

This clonotype was seen a handful of times. The chain carries TRBV12-3 or TRBV12-4 and TRBJ2-7, with 9 bases identical to TRBD2. The CDR3 is made up of 15 amino acids. J gave up 6 bases and V 2 bases, and 8 bases lay outside the gene matches. The CDR3 here is CASSLRAGGPGEQYF. CDR3 nucleotides: TGTGCCAGCAGTTTACGCGCGGGAGGGCCAGGCGAGCAGTACTTC.

Ten or more counts support this clonotype. The chain carries TRBV7-2 and TRBJ2-3; D ambiguous. The CDR3 runs to 13 residues. CDR1 and CDR2 from the germline V gene are SGHTA and FQGNSA. Between the trimmed V and J ends, which lost 5 bases and 4 bases, there was a span of 10 bases. The CDR3 spells CASSLREADTQYF. CDR3 coding DNA: TGTGCCAGCAGCCTTCGAGAGGCAGATACGCAGTATTTT.

This clonotype was counted ten times or more. CDR3 sequence reads: CASSSRAGYRQDQPQHF. The CDR3 DNA reads as TGTGCCAGCAGCTCCAGGGCGGGTTACCGCCAGGATCAGCCCCAGCATTTT. The gene calls are TRBV7-8 and TRBJ1-5, with D maybe TRBD1 (5 bases). The germline V gene has CDR1 SGHVS and CDR2 FQNEAQ. This CDR3 is 17 amino acids long. Trimming shortened V by 4 bases and J by 5 bases, and 21 bases separated the two germline ends.

This clonotype was found many times. The chain couples TRBV5-4 to TRBJ1-3; possibly TRBD1 for D (5 bases). The germline V gene has CDR1 SGHNT and CDR2 YYREEE (reference sequence). This CDR3 comprises 15 residues. With 1 base removed from V and 2 bases from J, the gap between germline ends came to 10 bases. The CDR3 loop is CASSLNGRAGNTIYF. In nucleotides, the CDR3 is TGTGCCAGCAGCTTGAACGGCAGGGCTGGAAACACCATATATTTT.

The genes are TRBV12-3 or TRBV12-4 and TRBJ1-6; a possible D gene is TRBD1 (6 bases). Trimming took off 3 bases at V and 7 bases at J, with 10 bases between the two ends. CDR3 size: 14 residues. The CDR3 nucleotides are TGTGCCAGCAGTTTCTTAACAGGGAATTCACCCCTCCACTTT. Translated, it gives CASSFLTGNSPLHF.

In this sample, this clonotype turned up many times. J is TRBJ1-1 and V is TRBV7-9, with 9 bases identical to TRBD1. This CDR3 contains 14 residues. Germline lookup yields CDR1 SEHNR and CDR2 FQNEAQ (reference sequence). J gave up 3 bases and V 5 bases, and 4 bases lay outside the gene matches. The CDR3 coding sequence is TGTGCCAGCAGCCTGACAGGGGGGGACACTGAAGCTTTCTTT. Translated: CASSLTGGDTEAFF.

This clonotype appeared a few times. This chain uses TRBV27 with TRBJ2-5, with D possibly matching TRBD1 (6 bases). Looked up from germline, CDR1 is MNHEY and CDR2 is SMNVEV (reference sequence). The CDR3 sequence is 13 residues long. V was pared by 3 bases and J by 4 bases, with 9 bases between. CDR3 sequence: CASSFTGSETQYF. The CDR3 DNA follows: TGTGCCAGCAGTTTCACAGGGTCAGAGACCCAGTACTTC.

This chain's CDR3 is CASSQEVSLASEQFF. The CDR3 DNA reads as TGCGCCAGCAGCCAAGAAGTTTCTTTAGCGAGTGAGCAGTTCTTC. This chain uses TRBV4-1 with TRBJ2-1, with a possible D match to TRBD2 (5 bases). This CDR3 is built from 15 residues. V was shortened by 0 bases and J by 9 bases, with 15 bases between the two germline ends. Germline V gene lookup returns CDR1 MGHRA and CDR2 YSYEKL.

Of note for this clonotype: A much more abundant neighbour one base away suggests this may be a read error. The rearrangement uses TRBV7-2 and TRBJ2-7, with a possible D match to TRBD1 (6 bases). The CDR3 has 16 amino acids. Trimming removed 4 bases at V and 1 base at J, with 17 bases between. The germline V gene has CDR1 SGHTA and CDR2 FQGNSA. CDR3 sequence (DNA): TGTGCCAGCAGCTCCCAACGGGACATGCTTTCCTACGAGCAGTACTTC. It codes for CASSSQRDMLSYEQYF.

This clonotype was recorded many times. The chain is built from TRBV6-5 and TRBJ1-2; D might be TRBD1 (5 bases). There are 15 residues in the CDR3. The V end was cut by 2 bases, the J end by 8 bases, with 18 bases between. Germline loops: CDR1 MNHEY, CDR2 SVGAGI. CDR3 in DNA: TGTGCCAGCAGTTACGACGCCAGGGTCTCGGGGGGCTACACCTTC. Its protein is CASSYDARVSGGYTF.

This clonotype was picked up many times. The gene calls are TRBV7-8 and TRBJ2-1, with 7 bases fitting TRBD2. V was pared by 2 bases and J by 6 bases, with 7 bases of the junction left unmatched. This CDR3 is 15 amino acids long. Germline V gene lookup returns CDR1 SGHVS and CDR2 FQNEAQ. The CDR3 spells CASSLRSSGSNEQFF. The DNA of the CDR3 is TGTGCCAGCAGCTTACGGTCTAGCGGTTCCAATGAGCAGTTCTTC.

As for this clonotype: This clone may be a read error of a much larger clone one base away. The chain is built from TRBV7-2 and TRBJ2-7, with a possible D match to TRBD1 (7 bases). CDR3 length: 13 amino acids. CDR1 is SGHTA and CDR2 is FQGNSA in the germline V gene. The CDR3 loop reads CASSSRDSYVQYF. The CDR3 DNA reads as TGTGCCAGCAGCTCGCGGGACAGCTACGTGCAGTACTTC.

This clonotype was detected only a few times. The genes are TRBV19 and TRBJ1-2, with D perhaps TRBD1 (5 bases). Per the germline V gene, CDR1 is LNHDA and CDR2 is SQIVND (reference sequence). The V end lost 0 bases, the J end lost 5 bases, and 16 bases lay between the germline ends. The length of the CDR3 is 16 residues. The CDR3 DNA is TGTGCCAGTAGTATAGAACAGGCAGGTCGACTTTATGGCTACACCTTC. Residues: CASSIEQAGRLYGYTF.

This clonotype appeared many times. The V gene is TRBV7-2, the J gene TRBJ2-1; 14 bases are a match to TRBD2. CDR1 and CDR2 (germline): SGHTA, FQGNSA. The CDR3 contains 16 residues. V gave up 3 bases and J gave up 8 bases; unmatched junction bases: 6. The CDR3 coding sequence is TGTGCCAGCAGCTTGACTAGCGGGAGGGCCGTCTATGAGCAGTTCTTC. Translating gives CASSLTSGRAVYEQFF. Variable domain in full (rest from reference TRBV7-2 and TRBJ2-1): GAGVSQSPSNKVTEKGKDVELRCDPISGHTALYWYRQSLGQGLEFLIYFQGNSAPDKSGLPSDRFSAERTGGSVSTLTIQRTQQEDSAVYLCASSLTSGRAVYEQFFGPGTRLTVL.

Concerning this clonotype: A junction boundary mismatches the germline segment, possibly from a read error. The V and J genes are TRBV28 and TRBJ2-5; TRBD2 matches at 12 bases. Germline lookup yields CDR1 MDHEN and CDR2 SYDVKM. CDR3 size: 15 residues. This chain's CDR3 is CTSSQTSGGYATQYF. Written as DNA, the CDR3 is TGTACCAGCAGCCAGACTAGCGGGGGTTACGCGACCCAGTACTTC.

There are many counts of this clonotype. This sequence joins TRBV28 and TRBJ2-7; D is ambiguous. V shed 3 bases and J shed 6 bases, with 9 bases lying between them. CDR3 length equals 12 residues. Germline CDR1 is MDHEN and CDR2 is SYDVKM. CDR3 amino acids: CASSLRLGEQYF. The DNA for the CDR3 is TGTGCCAGCAGTTTGCGCCTAGGCGAGCAGTACTTC.

This clonotype was found a few times. This sequence joins TRBV7-9 and TRBJ1-2, with unresolved D. Germline assignment: CDR1 SEHNR and CDR2 FQNEAQ (reference sequence). The CDR3 is 13 residues long. V was shortened by 4 bases and J by 8 bases, with 14 bases between the two germline ends. Here the CDR3 DNA reads TGTGCCAGCAGCTCCGGCTGGGATCAGGGCTACACCTTC. Protein sequence: CASSSGWDQGYTF.

The chain links TRBV14 to TRBJ1-1; no firm D call. The CDR3 is 9 amino acids. The ends were cut back, 6 bases at V and 8 bases at J, with 4 bases in the middle. CDR1 and CDR2 (germline): SGHDN, FVKESK. The CDR3 loop is CASRGEAFF. The CDR3 DNA sequence: TGTGCCAGCAGGGGGGAAGCTTTCTTT.

This clonotype was detected only a few times. J is TRBJ2-7 and V is TRBV6-2 or TRBV6-3, with D perhaps given as TRBD1 or TRBD2 (7 bases each). Germline V gene lookup returns CDR1 MNHEY and CDR2 SVGEGT. This CDR3 is built from 12 residues. Trimming took off 7 bases at V and 2 bases at J, with 9 bases between the two ends. The CDR3 is CASTGGAYEQYF. In DNA, the CDR3 is TGTGCCAGCACAGGGGGGGCCTACGAGCAGTACTTC.

This clonotype occurred many times. This chain joins TRBV7-2 and TRBJ1-5, with a tentative D call TRBD1 (5 bases). The CDR3 sequence is 16 residues long. The V gene lost 4 bases and the J gene lost 0 bases, with 13 bases spanning the gap. CDR1 and CDR2 from the germline V gene are SGHTA and FQGNSA. The chain's CDR3 is CASSSREGYSNQPQHF. The CDR3 nucleotides are TGTGCCAGCAGCTCCCGCGAGGGGTATAGCAATCAGCCCCAGCATTTT. Based on the CDR3 plus reference TRBV7-2 and TRBJ1-5, the full variable domain is GAGVSQSPSNKVTEKGKDVELRCDPISGHTALYWYRQSLGQGLEFLIYFQGNSAPDKSGLPSDRFSAERTGGSVSTLTIQRTQQEDSAVYLCASSSREGYSNQPQHFGDGTRLSIL.

In this sample, this clonotype turned up many times. This chain links TRBV6-5 with TRBJ2-3; D ambiguous. CDR3 length: 14 amino acids. V was pared by 0 bases and J by 7 bases, with 11 bases between. CDR1 and CDR2 from the germline V gene are MNHEY and SVGAGI. The CDR3 is CASSYSLGWNTQYF. The CDR3 DNA reads TGTGCCAGCAGTTACTCATTAGGGTGGAATACGCAGTATTTT.

This chain uses TRBV6-6 with TRBJ1-1; 7 bases map to TRBD1. This CDR3 spans 14 amino acids. The V gene end was trimmed by 8 bases and the J gene end by 0 bases; junction bases not matched to a gene: 6. The V gene's germline CDR1 is MNHNY and CDR2 SVGAGI (reference sequence). The CDR3 here is CASARQGMNTEAFF. The CDR3 DNA sequence: TGTGCCAGCGCAAGACAGGGTATGAACACTGAAGCTTTCTTT.